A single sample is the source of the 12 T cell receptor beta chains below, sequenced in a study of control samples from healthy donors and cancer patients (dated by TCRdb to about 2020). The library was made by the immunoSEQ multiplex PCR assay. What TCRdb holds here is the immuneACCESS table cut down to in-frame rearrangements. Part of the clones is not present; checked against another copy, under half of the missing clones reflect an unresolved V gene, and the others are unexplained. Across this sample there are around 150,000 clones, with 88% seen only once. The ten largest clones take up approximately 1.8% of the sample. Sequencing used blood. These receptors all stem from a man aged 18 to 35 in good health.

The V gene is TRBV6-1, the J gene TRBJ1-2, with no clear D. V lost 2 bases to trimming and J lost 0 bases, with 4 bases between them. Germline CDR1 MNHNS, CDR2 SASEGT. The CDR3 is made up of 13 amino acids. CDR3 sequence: CASSERANYGYTF. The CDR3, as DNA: TGTGCCAGCAGTGAAAGGGCTAACTATGGCTACACCTTC.

CDR3 in amino acids: CASSLPRAPPDEQFF. Written as DNA, the CDR3 is TGTGCCAGCAGTTTACCCCGGGCTCCTCCGGATGAGCAGTTCTTC. The chain has TRBV28 and TRBJ2-1; D unresolved. Germline lookup yields CDR1 MDHEN and CDR2 SYDVKM. This CDR3 has 15 residues. V lost 2 bases to trimming and J lost 8 bases, with 16 bases between them.

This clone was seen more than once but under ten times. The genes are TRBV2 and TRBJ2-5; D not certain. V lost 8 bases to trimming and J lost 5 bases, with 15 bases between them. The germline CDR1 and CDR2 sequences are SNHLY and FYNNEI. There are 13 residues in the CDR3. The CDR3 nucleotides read TGTGCCAGCGACGACGGCGCACCGGAGACCCAGTACTTC. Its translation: CASDDGAPETQYF.

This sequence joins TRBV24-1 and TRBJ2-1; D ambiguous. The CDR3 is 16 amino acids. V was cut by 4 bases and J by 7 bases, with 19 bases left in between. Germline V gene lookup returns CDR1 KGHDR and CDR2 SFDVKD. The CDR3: CATSEGPASNGNEQFF. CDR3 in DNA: TGTGCCACCAGTGAAGGGCCTGCCAGTAATGGGAATGAGCAGTTCTTC.

The CDR3 DNA reads TGTGCCAGCAGCTTATACAGGGGGAGAGCATACAATGAGCAGTTCTTC. Amino acid sequence: CASSLYRGRAYNEQFF. The chain couples TRBV11-2 to TRBJ2-1; 8 nucleotides align to TRBD1. CDR1 is SGHAT, CDR2 FQNNGV, per germline. V was clipped by 2 bases and J by 4 bases; unmatched bases: 7. This CDR3 comprises 16 residues.

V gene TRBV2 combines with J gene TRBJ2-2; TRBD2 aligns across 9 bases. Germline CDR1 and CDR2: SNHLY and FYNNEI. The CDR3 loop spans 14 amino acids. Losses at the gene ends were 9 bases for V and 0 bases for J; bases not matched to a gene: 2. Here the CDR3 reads CASSGGTNTGELFF. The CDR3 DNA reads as TGTGCCAGTAGCGGGGGAACGAACACCGGGGAGCTGTTTTTT.

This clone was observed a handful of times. The CDR3 nucleotides are TGTGCCAGCTCACGAAGTAATTCACCCCTCCACTTT. Amino acids: CASSRSNSPLHF. The chain carries TRBV18 and TRBJ1-6; D is unclear. Germline assignment: CDR1 KGHSH and CDR2 LQKENI. This CDR3 spans 12 amino acids. Trimming took off 4 bases at V and 6 bases at J, with 4 bases between the two ends. Full variable domain (rest looked up from reference TRBV18 and TRBJ1-6): NAGVMQNPRHLVRRRGQEARLRCSPMKGHSHVYWYRQLPEEGLKFMVYLQKENIIDESGMPKERFSAEFPKEGPSILRIQQVVRGDSAAYFCASSRSNSPLHFGNGTRLTVT.

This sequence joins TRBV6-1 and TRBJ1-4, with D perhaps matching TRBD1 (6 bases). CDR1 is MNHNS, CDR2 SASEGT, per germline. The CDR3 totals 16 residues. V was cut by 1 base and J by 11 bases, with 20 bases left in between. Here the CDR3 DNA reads TGTGCCAGCAGTGAAGGACAGGCTAGGGGCGGTGGGAAACTGTTTTTT. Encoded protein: CASSEGQARGGGKLFF.

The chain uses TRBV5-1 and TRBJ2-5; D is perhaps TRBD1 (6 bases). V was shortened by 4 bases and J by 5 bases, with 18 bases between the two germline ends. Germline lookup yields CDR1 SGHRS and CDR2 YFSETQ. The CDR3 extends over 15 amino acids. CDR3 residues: CASSPGQTGWETQYF. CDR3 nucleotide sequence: TGCGCCAGCAGCCCCGGACAGACCGGTTGGGAGACCCAGTACTTC.

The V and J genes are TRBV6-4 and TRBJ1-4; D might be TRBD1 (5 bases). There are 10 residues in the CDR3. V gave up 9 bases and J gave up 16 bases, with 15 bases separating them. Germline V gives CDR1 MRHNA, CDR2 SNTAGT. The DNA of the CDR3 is TGTGCCAGTCCGGGGGTACAACGGTTTTTT. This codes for CASPGVQRFF.

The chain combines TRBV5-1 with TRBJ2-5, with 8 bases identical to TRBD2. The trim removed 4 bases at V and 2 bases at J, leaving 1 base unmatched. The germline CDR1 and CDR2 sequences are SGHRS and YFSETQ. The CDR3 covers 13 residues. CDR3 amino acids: CASSPGGQETQYF. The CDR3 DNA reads TGCGCCAGCAGCCCGGGAGGGCAAGAGACCCAGTACTTC.

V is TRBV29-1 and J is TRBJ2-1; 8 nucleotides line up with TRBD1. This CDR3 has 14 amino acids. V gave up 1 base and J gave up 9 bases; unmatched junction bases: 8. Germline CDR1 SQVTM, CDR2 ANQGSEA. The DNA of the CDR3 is TGCAGCGTTGAAGTTGGACAGGGCTCGGGTGAGCAGTTCTTC. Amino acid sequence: CSVEVGQGSGEQFF.